Shown below are 11 T cell receptor beta chains from a single sample sequenced in a study of blood T cell repertoires in COVID-19. TCRdb's copy holds only in-frame clones and misses some; the assay was immunoSEQ multiplex PCR. The table has around 180,000 clones, 89% seen once; the top ten hold 2% to 2.5%. What was sequenced was PBMCs or T cells enriched from blood (not recorded which). Receptor source: a woman aged 40 to 49 with acute COVID-19.

J is TRBJ2-5 and V is TRBV5-6; D call uncertain. Germline CDR1 reads SGHDT; CDR2 reads YYEEEE. The CDR3 is made up of 14 amino acids. V was pared by 0 bases and J by 7 bases, with 13 bases between. The CDR3 DNA sequence: TGTGCCAGCAGCTTGGCCAACCTATTTGTGACCCAGTACTTC. This translates into CASSLANLFVTQYF.

This clone was seen only a few times. Written as DNA, the CDR3 is TGCAGTGCTAGTAGATTGGTCCAGCGGGGAAAAAACATTCAGTACTTC. It translates to CSASRLVQRGKNIQYF. This chain joins TRBV20-1 and TRBJ2-4; TRBD2 aligns across 7 bases. CDR1 DFQATT and CDR2 SNEGSKA come from the germline V gene (reference sequence). This CDR3 has 16 residues. V shed 3 bases and J 4 bases; nucleotides not matched to a gene: 12.

V and J are TRBV7-2 and TRBJ2-3; 9 positions agree with TRBD1. The CDR3 spans 15 residues. Germline CDR1 reads SGHTA; CDR2 reads FQGNSA. V was clipped by 3 bases and J by 0 bases; unmatched bases: 1. The CDR3 bases are TGTGCCAGCAGCTTGGGACAGGGAAGCACAGATACGCAGTATTTT. Translating gives CASSLGQGSTDTQYF.

The chain links TRBV5-4 to TRBJ2-7; TRBD1 might be the D (6 bases). Trimming cost V 0 bases and J 5 bases, with 12 bases left between them. Looked up from germline, CDR1 is SGHNT and CDR2 is YYREEE (reference sequence). This CDR3 has 14 residues. The CDR3 DNA reads as TGTGCCAGCAGCTTGGATACAGGGATAAACGAGCAGTACTTC. It encodes CASSLDTGINEQYF.

The J gene is TRBJ2-1, the V gene TRBV7-6; 8 bases line up with TRBD2. The CDR3 length is 16 residues. Germline CDR1 and CDR2: SGHVS and FNYEAQ. V was pared by 0 bases and J by 5 bases, with 6 bases of the junction left unmatched. Here the CDR3 DNA reads TGTGCCAGCAGCTTAGCTTCCAGCGGGGGAGACAATGAGCAGTTCTTC. It translates to CASSLASSGGDNEQFF.

V and J are TRBV2 and TRBJ1-5; possible D gene TRBD1, 5 bases. V shed 6 bases and J shed 4 bases, with 22 bases lying between them. CDR1 and CDR2 (germline): SNHLY, FYNNEI. The CDR3 is 17 residues long. In nucleotides, the CDR3 is TGTGCCAGCAGGTCTTTGGAGGGCGGACAACTGAATCAGCCCCAGCATTTT. This codes for CASRSLEGGQLNQPQHF.

This chain joins TRBV5-1 and TRBJ1-5; possible D gene TRBD1, 5 bases. Germline CDR1 is SGHRS and CDR2 is YFSETQ. Between the trimmed V and J ends, which lost 7 bases and 5 bases, there was a span of 13 bases. CDR3 length: 13 residues. The CDR3 DNA follows: TGCGCCAGCGCGACAGAAGTCGATCAGCCCCAGCATTTT. Translated: CASATEVDQPQHF. Drawing the rest from reference TRBV5-1 and TRBJ1-5, the complete variable domain is KAGVTQTPRYLIKTRGQQVTLSCSPISGHRSVSWYQQTPGQGLQFLFEYFSETQRNKGNFPGRFSGRQFSNSRSEMNVSTLELGDSALYLCASATEVDQPQHFGDGTRLSIL.

CDR3 sequence: CASSAAGGYTDTQYF. The DNA of the CDR3 is TGTGCCAGCAGCGCAGCGGGAGGCTACACAGATACGCAGTATTTT. This chain joins TRBV7-8 and TRBJ2-3; 9 bases match TRBD2. The CDR3 covers 15 residues. The trim removed 5 bases at V and 2 bases at J, leaving 5 bases unmatched. Germline V gene lookup returns CDR1 SGHVS and CDR2 FQNEAQ.

This chain links TRBV5-8 with TRBJ2-7; D may be TRBD1 (6 bases). CDR3 length: 15 amino acids. V was clipped by 1 base and J by 4 bases, with 15 bases between them. From germline, CDR1 is SGHTS and CDR2 YDEGEE. CDR3 nucleotides: TGTGCCAGCAGCTTGTTTTACAGGGTTTCGTACGAGCAGTACTTC. This encodes CASSLFYRVSYEQYF.

J is TRBJ1-2 and V is TRBV5-4; D remains ambiguous. Germline V gene sequence: CDR1 SGHNT, CDR2 YYREEE (reference sequence). Trimming shortened V by 2 bases and J by 4 bases, and 9 bases separated the two germline ends. The CDR3 spans 13 residues. CDR3 sequence reads: CASSFYQAYGYTF. CDR3 DNA: TGTGCCAGCAGCTTTTACCAGGCCTATGGCTACACCTTC.

V usage is TRBV7-2 and J usage is TRBJ2-1, with TRBD2 identical over 9 bases. The CDR3 runs to 16 residues. V was pared by 2 bases and J by 9 bases, with 11 bases of the junction left unmatched. CDR1 SGHTA and CDR2 FQGNSA come from the germline V gene. The CDR3 is CASSLKRGGREGEQFF. As DNA, the CDR3 is TGTGCCAGCAGCTTAAAACGCGGCGGGAGGGAGGGTGAGCAGTTCTTC.